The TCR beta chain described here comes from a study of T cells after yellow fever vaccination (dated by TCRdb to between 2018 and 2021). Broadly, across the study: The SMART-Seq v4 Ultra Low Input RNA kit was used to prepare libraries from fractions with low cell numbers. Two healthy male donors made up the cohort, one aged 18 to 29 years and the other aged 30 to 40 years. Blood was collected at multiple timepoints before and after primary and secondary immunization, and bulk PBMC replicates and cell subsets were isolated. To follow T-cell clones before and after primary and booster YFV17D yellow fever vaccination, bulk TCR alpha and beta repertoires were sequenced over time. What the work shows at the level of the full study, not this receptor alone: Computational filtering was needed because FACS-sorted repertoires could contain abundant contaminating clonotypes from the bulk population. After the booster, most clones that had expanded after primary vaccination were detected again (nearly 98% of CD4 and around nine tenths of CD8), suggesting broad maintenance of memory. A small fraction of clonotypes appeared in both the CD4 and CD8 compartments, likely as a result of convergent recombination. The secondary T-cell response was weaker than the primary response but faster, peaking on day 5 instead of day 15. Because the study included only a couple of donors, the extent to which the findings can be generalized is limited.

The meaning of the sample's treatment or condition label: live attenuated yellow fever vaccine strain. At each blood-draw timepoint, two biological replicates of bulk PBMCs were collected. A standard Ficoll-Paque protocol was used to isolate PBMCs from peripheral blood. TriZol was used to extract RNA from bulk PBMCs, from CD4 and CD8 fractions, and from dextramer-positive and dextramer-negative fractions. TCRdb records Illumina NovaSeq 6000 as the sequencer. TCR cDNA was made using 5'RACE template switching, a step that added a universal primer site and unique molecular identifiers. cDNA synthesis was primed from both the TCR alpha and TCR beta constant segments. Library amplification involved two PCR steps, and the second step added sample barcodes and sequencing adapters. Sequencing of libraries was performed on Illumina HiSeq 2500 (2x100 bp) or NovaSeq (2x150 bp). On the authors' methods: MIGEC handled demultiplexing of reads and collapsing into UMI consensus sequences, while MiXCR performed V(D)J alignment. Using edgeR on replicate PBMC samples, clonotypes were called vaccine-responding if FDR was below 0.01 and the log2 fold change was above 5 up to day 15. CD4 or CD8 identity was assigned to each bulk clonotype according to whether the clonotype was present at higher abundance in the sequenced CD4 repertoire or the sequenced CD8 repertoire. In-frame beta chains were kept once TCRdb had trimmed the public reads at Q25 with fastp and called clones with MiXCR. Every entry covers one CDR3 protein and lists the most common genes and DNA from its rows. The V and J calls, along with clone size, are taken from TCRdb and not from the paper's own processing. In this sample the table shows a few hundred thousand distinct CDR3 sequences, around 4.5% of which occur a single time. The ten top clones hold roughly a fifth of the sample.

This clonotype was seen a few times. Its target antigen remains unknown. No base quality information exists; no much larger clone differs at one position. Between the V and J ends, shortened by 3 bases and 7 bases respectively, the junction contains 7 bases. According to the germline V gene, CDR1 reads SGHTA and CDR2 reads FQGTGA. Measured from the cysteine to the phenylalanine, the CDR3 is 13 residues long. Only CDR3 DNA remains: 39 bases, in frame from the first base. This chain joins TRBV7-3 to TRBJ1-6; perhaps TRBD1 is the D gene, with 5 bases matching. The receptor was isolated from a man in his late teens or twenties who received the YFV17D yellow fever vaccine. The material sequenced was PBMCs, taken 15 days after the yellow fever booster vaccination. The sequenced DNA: TGTGCCAGCAGCTTGGGACGGAATTCACCCCTCCACTTT. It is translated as CASSLGRNSPLHF. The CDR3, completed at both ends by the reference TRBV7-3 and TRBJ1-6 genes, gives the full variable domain GAGVSQTPSNKVTEKGKYVELRCDPISGHTALYWYRQSLGQGPEFLIYFQGTGAADDSGLPNDRFFAVRPEGSVSTLKIQRTERGDSAVYLCASSLGRNSPLHFGNGTRLTVT.